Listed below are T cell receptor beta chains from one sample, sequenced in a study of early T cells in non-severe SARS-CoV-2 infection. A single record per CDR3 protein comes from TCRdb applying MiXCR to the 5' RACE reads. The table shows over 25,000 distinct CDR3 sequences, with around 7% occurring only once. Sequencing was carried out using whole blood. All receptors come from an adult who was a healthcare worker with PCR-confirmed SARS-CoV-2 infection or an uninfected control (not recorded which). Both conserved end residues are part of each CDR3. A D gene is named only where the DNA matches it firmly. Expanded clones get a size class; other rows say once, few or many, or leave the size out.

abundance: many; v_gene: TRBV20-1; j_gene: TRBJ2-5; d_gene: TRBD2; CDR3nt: TGCAGTGCTAGAGACTTAGGGTCTAGCGGAACTAACCAAGAGACCCAGTACTTC; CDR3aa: CSARDLGSSGTNQETQYF
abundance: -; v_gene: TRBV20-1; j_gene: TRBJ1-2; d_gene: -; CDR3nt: TGCAGTGCTGCAGACAGATCTGGCTACACCTTC; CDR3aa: CSAADRSGYTF
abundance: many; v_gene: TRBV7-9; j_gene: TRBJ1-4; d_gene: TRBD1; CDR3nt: TGTGCCAGCAGCCTGGACAGGGAACGAAAAAAACTGTTTTTT; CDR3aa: CASSLDRERKKLFF
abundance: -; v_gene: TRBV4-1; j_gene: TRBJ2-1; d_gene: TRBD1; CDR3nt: TGCGCCAGCAGCCAGGCCGACAGGGGGTCCTACAATGAGCAGTTCTTC; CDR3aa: CASSQADRGSYNEQFF
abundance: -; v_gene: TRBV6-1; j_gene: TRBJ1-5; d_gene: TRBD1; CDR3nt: TGTGCCAGCAGTGACGCCTTCCCGGGACAGGGGGCCGTGATCAATCAGCCCCAGCATTTT; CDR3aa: CASSDAFPGQGAVINQPQHF
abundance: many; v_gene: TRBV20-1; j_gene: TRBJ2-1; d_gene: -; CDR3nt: TGCAGTGCCAGTCTGGACAGCATGGGCGATGAGCAGTTCTTC; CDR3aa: CSASLDSMGDEQFF
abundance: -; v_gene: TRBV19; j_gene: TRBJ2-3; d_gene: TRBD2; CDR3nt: TGTGCCAGTAGTATGGATACTAGCGGGAGAAGGCTAGATACGCAGTATTTT; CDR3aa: CASSMDTSGRRLDTQYF
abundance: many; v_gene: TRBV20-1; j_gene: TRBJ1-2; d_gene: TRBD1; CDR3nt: TGCAGTGCTAGTCCACAGGGGGCGAGCTATGGCTACACCTTC; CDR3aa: CSASPQGASYGYTF
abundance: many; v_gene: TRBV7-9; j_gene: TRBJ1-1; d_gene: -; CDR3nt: TGTGCCAGCAGCCAAACAGGGCCAACAGCTTTCTTT; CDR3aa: CASSQTGPTAFF
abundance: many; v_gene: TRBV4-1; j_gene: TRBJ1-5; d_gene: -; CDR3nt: TGCGCCAGCAGCCAAGATTGGGGAACCTATAGCAATCAGCCCCAGCATTTT; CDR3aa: CASSQDWGTYSNQPQHF
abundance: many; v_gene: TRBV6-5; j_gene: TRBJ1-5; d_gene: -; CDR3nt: TGTGCCAGCAGTTACGGGTGGAATCAGCCCCAGCATTTT; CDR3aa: CASSYGWNQPQHF
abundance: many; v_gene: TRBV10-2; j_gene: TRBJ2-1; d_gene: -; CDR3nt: TGCGCCAGCATGAGGACTGGCGGGTACAATGAGCAGTTCTTC; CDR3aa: CASMRTGGYNEQFF
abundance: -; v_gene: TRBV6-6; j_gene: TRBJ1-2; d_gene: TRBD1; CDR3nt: TGTGCCAGCAGTCCGACAGGGGCCCAATTCGGCTACACCTTC; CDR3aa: CASSPTGAQFGYTF
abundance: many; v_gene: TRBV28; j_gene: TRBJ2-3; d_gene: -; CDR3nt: TGTGCCAGCAGTTCGGTGAGGACAGTAGATACGCAGTATTTT; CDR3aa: CASSSVRTVDTQYF
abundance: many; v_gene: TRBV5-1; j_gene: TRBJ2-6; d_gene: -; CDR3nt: TGCGCCAGCGTGGTGGTCCCTGGGGCCAACGTCCTGACTTTC; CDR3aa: CASVVVPGANVLTF
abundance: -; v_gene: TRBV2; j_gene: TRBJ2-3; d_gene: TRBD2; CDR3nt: TGTGCCAGCGGGACTAGCGGAACTAGCACAGATACGCAGTATTTT; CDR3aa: CASGTSGTSTDTQYF
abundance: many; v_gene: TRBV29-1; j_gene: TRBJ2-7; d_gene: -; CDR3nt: TGCAGCGTTGTGACGGGCCGCTCCTACGAGCAGTACTTC; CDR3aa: CSVVTGRSYEQYF
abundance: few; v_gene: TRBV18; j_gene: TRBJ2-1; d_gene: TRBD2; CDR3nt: TGTGCCAGCTCGACTAGCGGGAGGGCCCTCAATGAGCAGTTCTTC; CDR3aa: CASSTSGRALNEQFF
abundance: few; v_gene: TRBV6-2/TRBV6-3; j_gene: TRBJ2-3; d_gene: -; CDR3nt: TGTGCCAGCAGTAGGGACTTCACAGATACGCAGTATTTT; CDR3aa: CASSRDFTDTQYF
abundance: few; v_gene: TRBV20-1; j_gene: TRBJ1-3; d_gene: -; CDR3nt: TGCAGTGCTAGAAGTCAGGTCCATTGGGACACCATATATTTT; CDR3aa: CSARSQVHWDTIYF
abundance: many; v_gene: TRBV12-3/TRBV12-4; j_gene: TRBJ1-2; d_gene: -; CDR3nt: TGTGCCAGCAGTTTTTCCACAAATAGGGTCTATGGCTACACCTTC; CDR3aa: CASSFSTNRVYGYTF
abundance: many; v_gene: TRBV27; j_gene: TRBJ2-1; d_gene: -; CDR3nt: TGTGCCAGCAGTTCCAAGAGATCAAGTGAGCAGTTCTTC; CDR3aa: CASSSKRSSEQFF
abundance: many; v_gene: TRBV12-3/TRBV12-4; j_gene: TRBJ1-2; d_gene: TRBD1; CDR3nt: TGTGCCAGCAGTGGCAATACATCCAGGGGGCCCTATGGCTACACCTTC; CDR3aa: CASSGNTSRGPYGYTF
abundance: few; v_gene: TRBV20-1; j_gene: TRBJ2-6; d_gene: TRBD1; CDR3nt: TGCAGTGCCCGCTATGGGGACAGAGGGGCCAACGTCCTGACTTTC; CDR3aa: CSARYGDRGANVLTF
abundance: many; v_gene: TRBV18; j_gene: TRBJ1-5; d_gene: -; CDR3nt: TGTGCCAGCTCACCTTTTAGGACGGATAGCAATCAGCCCCAGCATTTT; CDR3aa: CASSPFRTDSNQPQHF
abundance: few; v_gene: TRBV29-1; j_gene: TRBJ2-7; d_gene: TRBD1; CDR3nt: TGCAGCGTTTCCCAACAGGGGTATGAGCAGTACTTC; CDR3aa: CSVSQQGYEQYF
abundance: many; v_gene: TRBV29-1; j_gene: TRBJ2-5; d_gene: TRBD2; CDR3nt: TGCAGCGTTGTCACTAGCGGGGAAGAGACCCAGTACTTC; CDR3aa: CSVVTSGEETQYF